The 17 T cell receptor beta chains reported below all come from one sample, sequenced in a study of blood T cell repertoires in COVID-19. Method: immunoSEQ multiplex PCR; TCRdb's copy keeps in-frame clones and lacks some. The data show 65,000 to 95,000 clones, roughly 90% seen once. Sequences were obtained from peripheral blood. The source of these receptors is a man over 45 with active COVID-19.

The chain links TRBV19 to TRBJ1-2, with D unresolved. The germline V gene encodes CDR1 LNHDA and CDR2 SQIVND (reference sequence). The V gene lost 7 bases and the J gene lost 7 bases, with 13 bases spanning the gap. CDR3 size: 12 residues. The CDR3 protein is CASNPQEGGYTF. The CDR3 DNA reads TGTGCCAGTAACCCCCAGGAGGGTGGCTACACCTTC.

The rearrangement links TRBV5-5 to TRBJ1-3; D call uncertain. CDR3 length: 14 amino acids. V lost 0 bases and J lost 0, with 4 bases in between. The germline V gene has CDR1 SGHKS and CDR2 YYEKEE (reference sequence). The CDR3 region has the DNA TGTGCCAGCAGCTTGGCGAGCTCTGGAAACACCATATATTTT. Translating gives CASSLASSGNTIYF.

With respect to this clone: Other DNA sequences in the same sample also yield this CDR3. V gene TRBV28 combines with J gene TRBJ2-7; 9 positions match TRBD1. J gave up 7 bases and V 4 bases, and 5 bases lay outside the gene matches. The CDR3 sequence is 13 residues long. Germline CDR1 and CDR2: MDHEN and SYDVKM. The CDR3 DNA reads TGTGCCAGCAGTTCGGGACAGGGAGGAGAGCAGTACTTC. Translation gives CASSSGQGGEQYF.

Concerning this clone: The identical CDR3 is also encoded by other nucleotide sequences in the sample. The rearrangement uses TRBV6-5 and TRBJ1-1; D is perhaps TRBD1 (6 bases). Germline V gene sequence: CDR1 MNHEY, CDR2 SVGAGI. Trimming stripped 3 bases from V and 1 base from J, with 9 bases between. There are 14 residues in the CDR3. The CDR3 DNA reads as TGTGCCAGCAGTTATCTACAGGGGAACACTGAAGCTTTCTTT. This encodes CASSYLQGNTEAFF.

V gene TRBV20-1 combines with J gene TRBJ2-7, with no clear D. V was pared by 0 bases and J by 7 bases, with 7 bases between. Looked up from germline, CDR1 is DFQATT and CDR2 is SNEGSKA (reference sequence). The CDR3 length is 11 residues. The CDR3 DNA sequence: TGCAGTGCTAGAGATGTGAGGGAGCAGTACTTC. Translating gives CSARDVREQYF.

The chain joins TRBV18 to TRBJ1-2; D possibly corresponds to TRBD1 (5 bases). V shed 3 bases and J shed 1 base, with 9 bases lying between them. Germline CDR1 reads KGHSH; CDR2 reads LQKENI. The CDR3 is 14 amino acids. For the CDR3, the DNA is TGTGCCAGCTCACCCGGGGGGGATAACTATGGCTACACCTTC. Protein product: CASSPGGDNYGYTF.

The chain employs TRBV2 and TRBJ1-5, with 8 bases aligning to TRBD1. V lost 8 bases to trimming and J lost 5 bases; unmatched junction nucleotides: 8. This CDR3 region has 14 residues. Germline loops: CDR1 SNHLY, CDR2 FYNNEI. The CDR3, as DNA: TGTGCCAGCTCGCCGGGACAGGCTCATCAGCCCCAGCATTTT. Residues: CASSPGQAHQPQHF.

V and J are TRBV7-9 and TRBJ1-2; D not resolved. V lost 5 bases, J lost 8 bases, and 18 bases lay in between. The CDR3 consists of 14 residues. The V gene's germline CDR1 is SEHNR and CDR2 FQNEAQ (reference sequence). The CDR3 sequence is CASSRDEVIHGYTF. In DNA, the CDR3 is TGTGCCAGCAGCCGAGATGAGGTGATACACGGCTACACCTTC.

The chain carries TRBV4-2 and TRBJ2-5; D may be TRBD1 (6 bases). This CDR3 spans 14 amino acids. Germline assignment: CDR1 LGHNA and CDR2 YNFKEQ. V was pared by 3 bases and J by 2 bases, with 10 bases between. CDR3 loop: CASSQGAGQETQYF. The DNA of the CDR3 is TGTGCCAGCAGCCAGGGGGCAGGGCAAGAGACCCAGTACTTC.

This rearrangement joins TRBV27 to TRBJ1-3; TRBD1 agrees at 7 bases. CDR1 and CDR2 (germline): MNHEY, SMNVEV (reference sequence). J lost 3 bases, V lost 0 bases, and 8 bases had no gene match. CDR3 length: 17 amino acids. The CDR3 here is CASSLSSSGGFGNTIYF. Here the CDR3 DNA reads TGTGCCAGCAGTTTATCGTCGTCAGGGGGTTTTGGAAACACCATATATTTT.

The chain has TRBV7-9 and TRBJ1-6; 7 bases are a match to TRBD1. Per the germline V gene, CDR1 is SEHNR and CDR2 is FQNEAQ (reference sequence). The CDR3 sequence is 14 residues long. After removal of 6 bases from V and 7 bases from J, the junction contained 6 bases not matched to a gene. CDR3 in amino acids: CASRGTESNSPLHF. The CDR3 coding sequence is TGTGCCAGCAGGGGGACAGAATCAAATTCACCCCTCCACTTT.

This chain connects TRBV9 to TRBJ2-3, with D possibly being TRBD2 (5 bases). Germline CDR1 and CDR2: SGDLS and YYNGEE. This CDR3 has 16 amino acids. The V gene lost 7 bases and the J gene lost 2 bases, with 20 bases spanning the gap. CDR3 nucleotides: TGTGCCAGCTCCCCCGTCGGGGAACCAAACACAGATACGCAGTATTTT. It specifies CASSPVGEPNTDTQYF.

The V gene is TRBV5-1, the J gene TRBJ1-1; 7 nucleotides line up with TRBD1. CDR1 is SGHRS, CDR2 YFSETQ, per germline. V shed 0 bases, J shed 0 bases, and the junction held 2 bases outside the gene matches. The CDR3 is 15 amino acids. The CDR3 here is CASSLEQGMNTEAFF. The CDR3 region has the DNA TGCGCCAGCAGCTTGGAACAGGGGATGAACACTGAAGCTTTCTTT.

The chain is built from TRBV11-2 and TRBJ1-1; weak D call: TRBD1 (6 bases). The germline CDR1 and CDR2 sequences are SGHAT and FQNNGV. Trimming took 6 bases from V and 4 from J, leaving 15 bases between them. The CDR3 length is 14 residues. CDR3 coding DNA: TGTGCCAGCAGGCCCTATGCAGGGGCCACTGAAGCTTTCTTT. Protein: CASRPYAGATEAFF. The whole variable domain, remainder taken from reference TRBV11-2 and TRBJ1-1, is EAGVAQSPRYKIIEKRQSVAFWCNPISGHATLYWYQQILGQGPKLLIQFQNNGVVDDSQLPKDRFSAERLKGVDSTLKIQPAKLEDSAVYLCASRPYAGATEAFFGQGTRLTVV.

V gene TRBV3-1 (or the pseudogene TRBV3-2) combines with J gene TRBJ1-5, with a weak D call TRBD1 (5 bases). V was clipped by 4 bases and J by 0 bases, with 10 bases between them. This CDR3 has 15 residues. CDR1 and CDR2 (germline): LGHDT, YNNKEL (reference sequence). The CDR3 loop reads CASSPTVYSNQPQHF. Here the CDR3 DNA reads TGTGCCAGCAGCCCGACAGTCTATAGCAATCAGCCCCAGCATTTT.

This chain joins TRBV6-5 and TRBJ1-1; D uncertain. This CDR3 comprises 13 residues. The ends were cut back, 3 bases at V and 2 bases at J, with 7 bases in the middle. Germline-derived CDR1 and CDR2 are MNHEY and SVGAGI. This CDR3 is CASSYYSNTEAFF. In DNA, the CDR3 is TGTGCCAGCAGTTATTACAGTAACACTGAAGCTTTCTTT.

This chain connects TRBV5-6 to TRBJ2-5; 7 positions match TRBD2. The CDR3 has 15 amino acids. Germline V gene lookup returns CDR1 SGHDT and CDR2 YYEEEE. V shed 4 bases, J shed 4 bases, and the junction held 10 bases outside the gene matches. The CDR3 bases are TGTGCCAGCAGCCCGGGAGGACTAGGCGGAGAGACCCAGTACTTC. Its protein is CASSPGGLGGETQYF.